This entry features one TCR beta chain sequence. The data stem from a study of blood T cell repertoires in COVID-19. Across the whole study: Sites across the United States, Italy and Spain contributed samples from acute and convalescent COVID-19. The cDNA or gDNA used as material had been derived from T cells, B-cell-depleted T cells, or PBMCs.

The authors' processing: Estimated nucleated cell counts came from reference gene primer amplification. Here immunoSEQ multiplex PCR was the method, and the copy in TCRdb shows in-frame clones only, minus some. For V, J and clone size, that table is used; D and trimming come from the DNA. The sample has approximately 480,000 clones; roughly 87% are singletons. Sequenced input: peripheral blood. The clonotype originates from a man between 18 and 35 years old with COVID-19, enrolled during active disease.

The CDR3 here is CATSDPKRGSTEAFF. In nucleotides, the CDR3 is TGTGCCACCAGTGATCCAAAAAGGGGTTCAACTGAAGCTTTCTTT. This rearrangement joins TRBV24-1 to TRBJ1-1; D possibly corresponds to TRBD1 (5 bases). Germline CDR1 and CDR2: KGHDR and SFDVKD. The CDR3 contains 15 residues. V was clipped by 3 bases and J by 5 bases, with 15 bases between them.